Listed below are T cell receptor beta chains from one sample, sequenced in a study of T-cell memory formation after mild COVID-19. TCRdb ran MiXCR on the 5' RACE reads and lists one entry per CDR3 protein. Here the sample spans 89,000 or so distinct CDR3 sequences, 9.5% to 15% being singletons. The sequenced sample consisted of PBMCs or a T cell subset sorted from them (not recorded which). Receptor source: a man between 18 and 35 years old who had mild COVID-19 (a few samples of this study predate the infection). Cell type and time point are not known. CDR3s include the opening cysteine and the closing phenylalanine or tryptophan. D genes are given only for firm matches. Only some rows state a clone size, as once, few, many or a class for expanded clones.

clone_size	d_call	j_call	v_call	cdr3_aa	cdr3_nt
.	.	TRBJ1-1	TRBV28	CASSPKRLNTEAFF	TGTGCCAGCAGCCCGAAGAGGTTGAACACTGAAGCTTTCTTT
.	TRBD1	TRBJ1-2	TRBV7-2	CASSPGPGQGHDGYTF	TGTGCCAGCAGCCCGGGGCCGGGACAGGGACACGATGGCTACACCTTC
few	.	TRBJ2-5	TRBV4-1	CASSQDRVSLGTQYF	TGCGCCAGCAGCCAAGATCGCGTCTCGCTCGGGACCCAGTACTTC
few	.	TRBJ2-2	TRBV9	CASSFRQTGELFF	TGTGCCAGCAGCTTTCGACAGACCGGGGAGCTGTTTTTT
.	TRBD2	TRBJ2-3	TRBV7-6	CASSLEGTSGGTDTQYF	TGTGCCAGCAGCTTAGAGGGGACTAGCGGGGGCACAGATACGCAGTATTTT
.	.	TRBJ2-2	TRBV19	CASSLAGTTGELFF	TGTGCCAGTAGTTTGGCAGGTACCACCGGGGAGCTGTTTTTT
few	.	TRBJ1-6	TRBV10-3	CAISDPGAGDSPLHF	TGTGCCATCAGTGACCCCGGGGCAGGGGACTCACCCCTCCACTTT
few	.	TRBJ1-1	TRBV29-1	CSVGADSSTEAFF	TGCAGCGTTGGAGCAGACAGTTCCACTGAAGCTTTCTTT
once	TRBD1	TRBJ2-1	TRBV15	CATSRYDRGDEQFF	TGTGCCACCAGCAGGTACGACAGGGGTGATGAGCAGTTCTTC
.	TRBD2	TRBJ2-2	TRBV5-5	CACSFRLAVHTGELFF	TGTGCCTGCAGCTTCCGACTAGCGGTCCACACCGGGGAGCTGTTTTTT
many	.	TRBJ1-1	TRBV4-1	CASSLRTLGTEAFF	TGCGCCAGCAGCCTAAGGACTCTGGGCACTGAAGCTTTCTTT
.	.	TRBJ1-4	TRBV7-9	CASSLRMWDPTNEKLFF	TGTGCCAGCAGCCTCAGGATGTGGGATCCAACTAATGAAAAACTGTTTTTT
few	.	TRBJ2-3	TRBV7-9	CASSSWNGPDTQYF	TGTGCCAGCAGCTCATGGAACGGGCCAGATACGCAGTATTTT
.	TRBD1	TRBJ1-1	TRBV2	CASRRFDRGTEAFF	TGTGCCAGTAGGAGATTTGACAGGGGCACTGAAGCTTTCTTT